This TCR beta chain was sequenced in a study of T cell changes during pregnancy in multiple sclerosis. Assay used: immunoSEQ multiplex PCR; TCRdb lists only in-frame clones, some missing. In the table there are fewer than 40,000 clones, over 90% of which are singletons. The CDR3 spans 14 residues. Trimming left V 6 bases short and J 3 bases short, with 14 bases between. From germline, CDR1 is SNHLY and CDR2 FYNNEI. The clonotype comes from a female donor in good health, enrolled as a control in a pregnancy study. The V gene is TRBV2, the J gene TRBJ1-2, with D perhaps TRBD1 (5 bases). Sequenced here: CD4+ T cells from peripheral blood mononuclear cells, sampled after pregnancy. The CDR3 DNA sequence: TGTGCCAGCAGCGAAACGGGGGGGTACTATGGCTACACCTTC. Translation: CASSETGGYYGYTF.